This T cell receptor beta chain was profiled in a study of cytomegalovirus exposure and HLA in healthy donors. General study points: A later examination showed that TCR association rates differed by HLA locus, with DRB1 most and HLA-C fewest. A few of the chains that were CMV-associated were confirmed in vitro to be specific for CMV antigens.

With V trimmed by 6 bases and J by 1 base, 6 bases remained unmatched. The CDR3 is made up of 15 amino acids. Germline CDR1 and CDR2: MNHNS and SASEGT. Primers: 60 Vbeta forward and 13 Jbeta reverse. Generated by immunoSEQ multiplex PCR, the TCRdb table keeps only in-frame clones and is missing some. The sample consists of 83,000 or so clones, around 75% of them appearing once. This clone was recorded only once. Antigen specificity is unknown. The V call is TRBV6-1, the J call TRBJ2-3, with 8 bases aligning to TRBD2. Sequenced input: PBMCs. This receptor was identified in a woman aged 40 to 50 in good health and CMV-seropositive. The CDR3 is CASSFGLAGTDTQYF. Here the CDR3 DNA reads TGTGCCAGCAGCTTCGGACTAGCAGGCACAGATACGCAGTATTTT.